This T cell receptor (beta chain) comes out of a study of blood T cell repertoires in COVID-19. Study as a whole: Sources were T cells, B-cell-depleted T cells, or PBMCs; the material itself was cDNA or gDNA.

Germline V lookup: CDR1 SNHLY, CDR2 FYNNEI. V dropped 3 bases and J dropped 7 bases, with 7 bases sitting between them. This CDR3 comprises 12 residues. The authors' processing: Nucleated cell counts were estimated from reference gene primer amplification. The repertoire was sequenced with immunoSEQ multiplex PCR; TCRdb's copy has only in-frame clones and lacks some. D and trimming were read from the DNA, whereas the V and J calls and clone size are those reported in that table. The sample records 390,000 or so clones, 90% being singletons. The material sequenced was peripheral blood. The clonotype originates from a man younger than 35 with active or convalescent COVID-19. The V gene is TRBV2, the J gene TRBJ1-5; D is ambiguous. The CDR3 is CASSDELQPQHF. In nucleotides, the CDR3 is TGTGCCAGCAGTGATGAGTTACAGCCCCAGCATTTT.